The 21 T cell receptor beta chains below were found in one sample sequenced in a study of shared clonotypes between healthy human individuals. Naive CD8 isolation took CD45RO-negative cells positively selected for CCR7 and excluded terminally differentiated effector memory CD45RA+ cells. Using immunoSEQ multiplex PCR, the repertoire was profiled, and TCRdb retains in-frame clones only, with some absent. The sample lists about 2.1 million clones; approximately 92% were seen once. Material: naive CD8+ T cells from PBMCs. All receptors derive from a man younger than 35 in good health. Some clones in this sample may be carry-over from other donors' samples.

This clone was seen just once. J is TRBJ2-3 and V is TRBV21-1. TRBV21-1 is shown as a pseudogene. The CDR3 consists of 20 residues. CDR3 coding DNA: TGTGCCAGCAGCACCCCCGGGGGCGGATCGCCCATAAACTTTACAGATACGCAGTATTTT. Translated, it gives CASSTPGGGSPINFTDTQYF.

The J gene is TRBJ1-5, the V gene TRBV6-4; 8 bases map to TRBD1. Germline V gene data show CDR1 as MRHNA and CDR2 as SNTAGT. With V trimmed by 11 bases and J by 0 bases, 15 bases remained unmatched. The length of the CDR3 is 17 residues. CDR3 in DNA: TGTGCCCTAGAGAGGGACAGGACACATAATAGCAATCAGCCCCAGCATTTT. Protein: CALERDRTHNSNQPQHF.

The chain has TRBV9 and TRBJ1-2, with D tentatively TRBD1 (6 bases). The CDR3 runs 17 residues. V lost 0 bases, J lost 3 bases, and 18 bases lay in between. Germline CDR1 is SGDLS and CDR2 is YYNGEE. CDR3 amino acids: CASSVADGGRGYYGYTF. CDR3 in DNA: TGTGCCAGCAGCGTAGCAGACGGTGGCAGGGGATACTATGGCTACACCTTC.

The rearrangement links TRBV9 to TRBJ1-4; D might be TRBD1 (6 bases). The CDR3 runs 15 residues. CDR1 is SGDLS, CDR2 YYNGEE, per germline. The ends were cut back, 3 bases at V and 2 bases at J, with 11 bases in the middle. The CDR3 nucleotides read TGTGCCAGCAGCGAGGGGGGAGACACTAATGAAAAACTGTTTTTT. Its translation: CASSEGGDTNEKLFF.

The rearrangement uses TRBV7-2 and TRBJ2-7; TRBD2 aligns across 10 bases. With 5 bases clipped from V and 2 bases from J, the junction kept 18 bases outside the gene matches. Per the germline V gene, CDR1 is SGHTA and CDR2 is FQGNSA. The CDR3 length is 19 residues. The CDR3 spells CASSEAPGTSARPPYEQYF. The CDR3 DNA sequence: TGTGCCAGCAGCGAAGCCCCCGGGACTAGCGCCCGCCCTCCCTACGAGCAGTACTTC.

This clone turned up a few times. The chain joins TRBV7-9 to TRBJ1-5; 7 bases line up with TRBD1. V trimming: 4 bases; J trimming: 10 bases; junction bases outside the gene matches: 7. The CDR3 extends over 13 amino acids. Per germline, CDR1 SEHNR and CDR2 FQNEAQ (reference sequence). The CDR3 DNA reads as TGTGCCAGCAGCTCCGGGACAGACGGTCCCCAGCATTTT. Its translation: CASSSGTDGPQHF.

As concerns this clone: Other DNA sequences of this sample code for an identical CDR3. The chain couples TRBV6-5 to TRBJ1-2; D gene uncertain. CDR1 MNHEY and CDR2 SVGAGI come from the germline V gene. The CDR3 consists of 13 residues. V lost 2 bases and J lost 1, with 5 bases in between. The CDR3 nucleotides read TGTGCCAGCAGTTACGATGGTAACTATGGCTACACCTTC. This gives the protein CASSYDGNYGYTF.

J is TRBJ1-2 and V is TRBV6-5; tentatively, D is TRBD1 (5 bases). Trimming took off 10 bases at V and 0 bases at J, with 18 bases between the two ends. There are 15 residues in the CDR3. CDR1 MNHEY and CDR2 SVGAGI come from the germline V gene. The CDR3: CATGEGLLANYGYTF. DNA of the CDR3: TGTGCCACCGGCGAGGGGTTACTGGCTAACTATGGCTACACCTTC.

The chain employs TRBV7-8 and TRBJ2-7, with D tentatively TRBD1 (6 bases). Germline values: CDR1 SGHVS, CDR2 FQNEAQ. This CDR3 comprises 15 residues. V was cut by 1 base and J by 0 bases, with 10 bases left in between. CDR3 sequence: CASSLGPDSSYEQYF. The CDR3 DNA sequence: TGTGCCAGCAGCTTAGGGCCGGACAGCTCCTACGAGCAGTACTTC.

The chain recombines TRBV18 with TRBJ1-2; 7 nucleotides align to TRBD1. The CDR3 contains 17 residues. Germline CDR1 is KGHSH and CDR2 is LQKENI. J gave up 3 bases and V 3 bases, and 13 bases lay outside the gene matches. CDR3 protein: CASSPPLDRAPDYGYTF. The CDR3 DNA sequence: TGTGCCAGCTCACCCCCACTCGACAGGGCGCCGGACTATGGCTACACCTTC.

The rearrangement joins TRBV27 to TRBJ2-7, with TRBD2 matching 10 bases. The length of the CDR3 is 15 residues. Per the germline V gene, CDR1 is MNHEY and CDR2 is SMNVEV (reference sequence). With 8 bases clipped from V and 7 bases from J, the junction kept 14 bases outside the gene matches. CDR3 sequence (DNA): TGTGCCAGCGCGGTCGGGCTAGCGGGAGTCTGGGAGCAGTACTTC. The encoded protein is CASAVGLAGVWEQYF.

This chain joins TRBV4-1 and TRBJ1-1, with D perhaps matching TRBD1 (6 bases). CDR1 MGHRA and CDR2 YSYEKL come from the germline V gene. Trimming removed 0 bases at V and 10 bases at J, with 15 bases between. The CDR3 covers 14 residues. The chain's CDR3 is CASSQDLQGVGAFF. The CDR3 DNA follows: TGCGCCAGCAGCCAAGACCTACAGGGAGTTGGAGCTTTCTTT.

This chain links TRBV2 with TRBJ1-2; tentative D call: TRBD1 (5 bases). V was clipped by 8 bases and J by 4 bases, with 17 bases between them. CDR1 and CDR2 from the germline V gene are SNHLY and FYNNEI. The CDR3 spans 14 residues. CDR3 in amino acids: CASFGWEGLYGYTF. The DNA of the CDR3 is TGTGCCAGCTTCGGGTGGGAGGGGCTCTATGGCTACACCTTC.

CDR3 in DNA: TGTGCCAGCAGTCCCCTAGCGGGATCCGGTGCAGATACGCAGTATTTT. It codes for CASSPLAGSGADTQYF. The chain uses TRBV6-6 and TRBJ2-3; TRBD2 agrees at 9 bases. CDR3 size: 16 residues. The V gene end was trimmed by 5 bases and the J gene end by 4 bases; junction bases not matched to a gene: 10. Germline assignment: CDR1 MNHNY and CDR2 SVGAGI (reference sequence).

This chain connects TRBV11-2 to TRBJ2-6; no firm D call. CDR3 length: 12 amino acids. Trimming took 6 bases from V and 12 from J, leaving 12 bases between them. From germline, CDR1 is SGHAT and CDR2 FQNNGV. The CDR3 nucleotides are TGTGCCAGCAGTCGACATCCAGGCGTCCTGACTTTC. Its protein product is CASSRHPGVLTF.

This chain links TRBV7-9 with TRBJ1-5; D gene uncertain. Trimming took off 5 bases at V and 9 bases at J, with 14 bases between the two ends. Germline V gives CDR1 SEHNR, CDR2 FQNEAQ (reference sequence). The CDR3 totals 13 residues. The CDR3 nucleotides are TGTGCCAGCAGCGTTACAAGTGGCGCGCCCCAGCATTTT. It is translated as CASSVTSGAPQHF.

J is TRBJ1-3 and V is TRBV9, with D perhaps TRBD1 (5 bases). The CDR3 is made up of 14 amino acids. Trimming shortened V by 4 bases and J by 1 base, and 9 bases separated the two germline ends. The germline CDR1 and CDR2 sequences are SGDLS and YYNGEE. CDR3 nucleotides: TGTGCCAGCAGCTGGACACCGTCTGGAAACACCATATATTTT. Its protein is CASSWTPSGNTIYF.

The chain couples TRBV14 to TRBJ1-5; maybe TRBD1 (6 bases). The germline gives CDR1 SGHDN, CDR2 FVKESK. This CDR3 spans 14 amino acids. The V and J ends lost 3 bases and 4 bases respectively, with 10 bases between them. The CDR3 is CASSHRGANQPQHF. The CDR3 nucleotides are TGTGCCAGCAGCCATCGGGGGGCAAATCAGCCCCAGCATTTT.

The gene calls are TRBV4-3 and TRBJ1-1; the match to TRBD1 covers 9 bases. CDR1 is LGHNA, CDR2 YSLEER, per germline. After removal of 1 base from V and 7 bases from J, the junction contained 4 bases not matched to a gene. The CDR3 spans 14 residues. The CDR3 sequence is CASSQGQGGSEAFF. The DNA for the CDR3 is TGCGCCAGCAGCCAAGGACAGGGGGGGAGTGAAGCTTTCTTT.

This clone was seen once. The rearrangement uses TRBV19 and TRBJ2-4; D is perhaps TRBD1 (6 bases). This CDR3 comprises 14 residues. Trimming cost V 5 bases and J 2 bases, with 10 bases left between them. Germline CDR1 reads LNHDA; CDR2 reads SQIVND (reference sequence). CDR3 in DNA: TGTGCCAGTAGTGTGGACAGTCCCAAAAACATTCAGTACTTC. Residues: CASSVDSPKNIQYF.

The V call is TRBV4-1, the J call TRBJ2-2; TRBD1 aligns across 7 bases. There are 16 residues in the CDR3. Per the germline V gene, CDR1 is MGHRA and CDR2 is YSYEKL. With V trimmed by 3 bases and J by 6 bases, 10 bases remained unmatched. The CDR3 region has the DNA TGCGCCAGCAGCCATAAAGAGACAGGGTACGCCGGGGAGCTGTTTTTT. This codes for CASSHKETGYAGELFF.